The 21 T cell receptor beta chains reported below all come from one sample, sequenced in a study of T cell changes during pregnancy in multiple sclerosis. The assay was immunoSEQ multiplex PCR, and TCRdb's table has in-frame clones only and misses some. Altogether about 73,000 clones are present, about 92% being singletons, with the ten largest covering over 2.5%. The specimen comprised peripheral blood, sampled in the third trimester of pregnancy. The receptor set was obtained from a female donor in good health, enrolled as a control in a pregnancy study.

CDR3 DNA: TGTGCCAGCAGTCAGACACGTTCCAACTATGGCTACACCTTC. It yields the protein CASSQTRSNYGYTF. V is TRBV28 and J is TRBJ1-2, with no clear D. The CDR3 runs 14 residues. Germline V gives CDR1 MDHEN, CDR2 SYDVKM. V was shortened by 5 bases and J by 2 bases, with 12 bases between the two germline ends.

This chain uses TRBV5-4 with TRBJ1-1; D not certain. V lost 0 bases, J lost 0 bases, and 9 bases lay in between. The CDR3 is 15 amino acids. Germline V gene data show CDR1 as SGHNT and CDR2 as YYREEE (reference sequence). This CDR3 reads CASSLAGNMNTEAFF. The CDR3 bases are TGTGCCAGCAGCTTGGCCGGGAATATGAACACTGAAGCTTTCTTT.

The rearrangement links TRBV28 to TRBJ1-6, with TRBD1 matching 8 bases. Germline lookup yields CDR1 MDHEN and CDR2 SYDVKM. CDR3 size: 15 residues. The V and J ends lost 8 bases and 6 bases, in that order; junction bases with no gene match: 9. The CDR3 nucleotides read TGTGCCAGCGACGACAGGGGCCGCCTTAATTCACCCCTCCACTTT. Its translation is CASDDRGRLNSPLHF. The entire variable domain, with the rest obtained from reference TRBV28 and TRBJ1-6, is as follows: DVKVTQSSRYLVKRTGEKVFLECVQDMDHENMFWYRQDPGLGLRLIYFSYDVKMKEKGDIPEGYSVSREKKERFSLILESASTNQTSMYLCASDDRGRLNSPLHFGNGTRLTVT.

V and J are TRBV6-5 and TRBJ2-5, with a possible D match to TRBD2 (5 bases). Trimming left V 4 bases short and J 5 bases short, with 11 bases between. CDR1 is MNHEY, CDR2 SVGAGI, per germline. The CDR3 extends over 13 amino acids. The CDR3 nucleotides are TGTGCCAGCAGTTTCGGGGAACCCGAGACCCAGTACTTC. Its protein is CASSFGEPETQYF.

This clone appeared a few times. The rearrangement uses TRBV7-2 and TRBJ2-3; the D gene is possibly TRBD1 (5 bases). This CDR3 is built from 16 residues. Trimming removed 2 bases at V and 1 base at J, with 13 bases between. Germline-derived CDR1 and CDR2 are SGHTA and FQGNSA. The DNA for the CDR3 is TGTGCCAGCAGCTTAAGTCTGGGGCTACGCACAGATACGCAGTATTTT. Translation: CASSLSLGLRTDTQYF.

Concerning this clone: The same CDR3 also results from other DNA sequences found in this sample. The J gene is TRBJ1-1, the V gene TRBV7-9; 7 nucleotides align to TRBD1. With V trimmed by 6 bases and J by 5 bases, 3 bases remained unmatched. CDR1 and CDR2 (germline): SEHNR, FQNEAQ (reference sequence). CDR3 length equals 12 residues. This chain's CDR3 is CASSPGGTEAFF. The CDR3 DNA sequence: TGTGCCAGCAGTCCAGGGGGGACTGAAGCTTTCTTT.

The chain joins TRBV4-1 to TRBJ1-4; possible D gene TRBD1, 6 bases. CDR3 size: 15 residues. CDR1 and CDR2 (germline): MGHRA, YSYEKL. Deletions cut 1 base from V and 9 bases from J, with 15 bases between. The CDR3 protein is CASSQVFAGGQKLFF. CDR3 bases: TGCGCCAGCAGCCAAGTCTTCGCCGGGGGGCAAAAACTGTTTTTT.

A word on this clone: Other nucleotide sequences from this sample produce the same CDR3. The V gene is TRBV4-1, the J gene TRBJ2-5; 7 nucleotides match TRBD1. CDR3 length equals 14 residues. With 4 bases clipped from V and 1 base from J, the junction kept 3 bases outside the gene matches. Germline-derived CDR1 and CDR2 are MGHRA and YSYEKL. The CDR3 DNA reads TGCGCCAGCAGCCGAGGGGACAGCCAAGAGACCCAGTACTTC. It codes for CASSRGDSQETQYF.

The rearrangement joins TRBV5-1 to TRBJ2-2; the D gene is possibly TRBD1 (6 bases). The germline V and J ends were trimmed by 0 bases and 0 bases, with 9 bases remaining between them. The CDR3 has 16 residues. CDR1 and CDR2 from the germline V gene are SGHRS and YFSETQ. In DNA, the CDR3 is TGCGCCAGCAGCTTGGCCCGGACAGCGAACACCGGGGAGCTGTTTTTT. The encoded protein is CASSLARTANTGELFF.

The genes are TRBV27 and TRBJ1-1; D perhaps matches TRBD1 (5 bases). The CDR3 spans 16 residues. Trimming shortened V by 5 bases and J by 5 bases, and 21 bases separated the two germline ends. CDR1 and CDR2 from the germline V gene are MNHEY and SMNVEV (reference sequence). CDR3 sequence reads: CASSPPGRGRRTEAFF. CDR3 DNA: TGTGCCAGCAGTCCCCCAGGGCGGGGTAGAAGAACTGAAGCTTTCTTT.

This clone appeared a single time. CDR3 sequence: CASSEIRGGQDTQYF. The CDR3 bases are TGTGCCAGCAGTGAGATCCGGGGGGGCCAAGATACGCAGTATTTT. This chain links TRBV6-1 with TRBJ2-3, with 8 bases fitting TRBD2. Germline V gene data show CDR1 as MNHNS and CDR2 as SASEGT. CDR3 length equals 15 residues. V was clipped by 3 bases and J by 5 bases; unmatched bases: 7.

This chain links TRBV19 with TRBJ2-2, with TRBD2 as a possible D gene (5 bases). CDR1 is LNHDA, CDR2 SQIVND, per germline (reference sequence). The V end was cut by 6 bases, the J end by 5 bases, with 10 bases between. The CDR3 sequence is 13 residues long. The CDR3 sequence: CASSPGGTGELFF. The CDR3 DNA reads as TGTGCCAGTAGCCCAGGAGGAACCGGGGAGCTGTTTTTT.

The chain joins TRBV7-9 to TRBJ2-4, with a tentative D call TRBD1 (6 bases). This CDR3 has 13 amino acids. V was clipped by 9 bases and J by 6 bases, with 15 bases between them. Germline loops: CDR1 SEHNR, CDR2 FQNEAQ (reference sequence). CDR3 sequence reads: CASEDRILNIQYF. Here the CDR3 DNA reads TGTGCCAGTGAGGACAGAATTCTAAACATTCAGTACTTC.

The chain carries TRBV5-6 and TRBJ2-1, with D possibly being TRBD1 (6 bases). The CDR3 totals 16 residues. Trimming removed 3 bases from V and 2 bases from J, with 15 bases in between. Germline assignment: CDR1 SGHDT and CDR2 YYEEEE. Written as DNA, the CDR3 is TGTGCCAGCAGCTCTCCAGGGGACGCAACCTACAATGAGCAGTTCTTC. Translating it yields CASSSPGDATYNEQFF.

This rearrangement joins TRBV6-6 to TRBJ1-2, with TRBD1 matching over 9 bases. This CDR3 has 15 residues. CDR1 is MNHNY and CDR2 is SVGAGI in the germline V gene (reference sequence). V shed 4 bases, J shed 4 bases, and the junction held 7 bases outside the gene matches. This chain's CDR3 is CASSSPGQGFYGYTF. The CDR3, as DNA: TGTGCCAGCAGTTCGCCGGGACAGGGTTTCTATGGCTACACCTTC.

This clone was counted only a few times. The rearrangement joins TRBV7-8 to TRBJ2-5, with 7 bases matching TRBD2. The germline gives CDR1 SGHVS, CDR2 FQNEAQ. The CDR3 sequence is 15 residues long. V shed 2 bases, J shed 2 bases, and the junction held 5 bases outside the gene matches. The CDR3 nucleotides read TGTGCCAGCAGCTTAACCGTGGGGGGGCAAGAGACCCAGTACTTC. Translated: CASSLTVGGQETQYF.

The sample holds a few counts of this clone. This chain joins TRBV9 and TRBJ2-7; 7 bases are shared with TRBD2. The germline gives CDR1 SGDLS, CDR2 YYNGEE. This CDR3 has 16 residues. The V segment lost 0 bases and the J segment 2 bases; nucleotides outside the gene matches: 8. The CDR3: CASSVEGGAGPYEQYF. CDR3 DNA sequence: TGTGCCAGCAGCGTAGAGGGAGGAGCGGGACCCTACGAGCAGTACTTC.

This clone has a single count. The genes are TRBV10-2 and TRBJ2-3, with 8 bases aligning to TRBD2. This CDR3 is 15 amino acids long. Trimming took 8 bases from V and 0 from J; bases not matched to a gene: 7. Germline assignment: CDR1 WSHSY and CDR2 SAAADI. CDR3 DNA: TGCGCCAGCCTCCTCATAGCGGGGAGCACAGATACGCAGTATTTT. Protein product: CASLLIAGSTDTQYF.

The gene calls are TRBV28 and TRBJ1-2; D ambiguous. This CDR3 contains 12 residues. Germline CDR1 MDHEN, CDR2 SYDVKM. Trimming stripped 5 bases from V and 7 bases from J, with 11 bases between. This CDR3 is CASSPNGVGYTF. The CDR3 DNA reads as TGTGCCAGCAGTCCAAACGGAGTTGGCTACACCTTC.

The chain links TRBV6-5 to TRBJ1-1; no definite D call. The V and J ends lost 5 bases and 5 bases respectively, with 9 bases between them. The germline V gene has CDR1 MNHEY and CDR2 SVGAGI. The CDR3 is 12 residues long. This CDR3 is CASSEGRTEAFF. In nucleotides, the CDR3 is TGTGCCAGCAGTGAGGGAAGGACTGAAGCTTTCTTT.

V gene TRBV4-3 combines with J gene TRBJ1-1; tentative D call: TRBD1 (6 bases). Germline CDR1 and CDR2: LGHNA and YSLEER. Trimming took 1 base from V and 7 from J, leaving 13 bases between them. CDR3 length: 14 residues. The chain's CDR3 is CASSQARGSGEAFF. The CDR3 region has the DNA TGCGCCAGCAGCCAAGCGAGGGGGAGTGGTGAAGCTTTCTTT.